This T cell receptor (beta chain) was obtained from a study of human T cells and chemical hapten exposure. Study context: Minor volume differences among pooled libraries chiefly drove per-sample TCR yield variation.

Findings and limits, study-wide: No change in TCRs above 1 in 1000 frequency was produced by DPC sensitization.

As for this clonotype: Its specificity is not known.

The CDR3 loop spans 15 amino acids. The V and J ends lost 5 bases and 5 bases, in that order; junction bases with no gene match: 9. Per germline, CDR1 MDHEN and CDR2 SYDVKM. The library put unique molecular identifiers onto individual cDNA molecules. How the authors handled the data: A per-sample median of 95,638 TCRs was observed, with a range of about 23,224 to 750,000. Using its own MiXCR run on the RACE reads, TCRdb lists one record per CDR3 protein. TCRdb assigned the V and J calls; the authors' analysis was not used. This sample has under 95,000 distinct CDR3 sequences, with just under 9% found just once. Time point denoted: healthy volunteer bleed at 2 weeks. Extraction yielded total RNA from whole blood (unfractionated).

The chain employs TRBV28 and TRBJ2-7; TRBD1 matches 10 bases. This sequence was found in a female donor in good health. Some clones in this sample may be carry-over from other donors' samples. The sample consisted of whole blood. The CDR3 nucleotides read TGTGCCAGCAGTCCACGGGGGACAGGGGAGGACGAGCAGTACTTC. Translated, it gives CASSPRGTGEDEQYF.